These 32 T cell receptor beta chains share one sample of origin, sequenced in a study of T cells in Graves' hyperthyroidism and ophthalmopathy. TCR beta CDR3 regions were amplified from RNA. The HTBI primer set served for first-round RT-PCR of the TCR CDR3. MiXCR was run by TCRdb on the multiplex PCR reads, yielding one entry per CDR3 protein. The table has 380,000 or so distinct CDR3 sequences, approximately 12% seen once. Sequencing was performed on blood. These receptors came from a young man with Graves' hyperthyroidism that later progressed to Graves' ophthalmopathy.

This clonotype was observed at least ten times. The rearrangement uses TRBV10-1 and TRBJ2-1; a possible D gene is TRBD1 (5 bases). This CDR3 has 15 residues. Trimming took 3 bases from V and 9 from J, leaving 18 bases between them. Germline CDR1 WNHNN, CDR2 SYGVQD (reference sequence). In DNA, the CDR3 is TGCGCCAGCAGTGAAATCCGGGCAGGGAATTTTGAGCAGTTCTTC. Protein: CASSEIRAGNFEQFF.

The chain recombines TRBV7-9 with TRBJ2-5; TRBD1 aligns across 8 bases. The V gene end was trimmed by 1 base and the J gene end by 5 bases; junction bases not matched to a gene: 12. CDR3 size: 17 residues. The germline V gene has CDR1 SEHNR and CDR2 FQNEAQ (reference sequence). CDR3 sequence (DNA): TGTGCCAGCAGCTTAGGCCGGAACAGGGGGAAAACTGAGACCCAGTACTTC. Its protein product is CASSLGRNRGKTETQYF.

The V call is TRBV12-3 or TRBV12-4, the J call TRBJ1-4; D may be TRBD1 (5 bases). The CDR3 is 16 residues long. Trimming removed 6 bases at V and 5 bases at J, with 19 bases between. The CDR3 coding sequence is TGTGCCAGCAGAACAAGGTCGGGGCGGCGAAATGAAAAACTGTTTTTT. The encoded protein is CASRTRSGRRNEKLFF.

This clonotype has only a few counts. The chain has TRBV18 and TRBJ1-6; D is perhaps TRBD1 (6 bases). The CDR3 loop spans 15 amino acids. The V and J ends lost 2 bases and 7 bases respectively, with 12 bases between them. Germline CDR1 KGHSH, CDR2 LQKENI. The CDR3 is CASSPSGQRNSPLHF. In nucleotides, the CDR3 is TGTGCCAGCTCACCAAGTGGACAGAGAAATTCACCCCTCCACTTT.

Many counts were recorded for this clonotype. This sequence joins TRBV6-1 and TRBJ1-5; unclear D gene. Germline CDR1 MNHNS, CDR2 SASEGT. Trimming took off 7 bases at V and 6 bases at J, with 10 bases between the two ends. The CDR3 contains 12 residues. The CDR3 DNA sequence: TGTGCCAGCACCGACGGGTCTCAGCCCCAGCATTTT. As protein: CASTDGSQPQHF.

The chain recombines TRBV6-4 with TRBJ2-2, with 11 bases fitting TRBD2. CDR3 length: 14 residues. J gave up 3 bases and V 6 bases, and 0 bases lay outside the gene matches. Germline CDR1 reads MRHNA; CDR2 reads SNTAGT. Here the CDR3 DNA reads TGTGCCAGCAGACTAGCGGGGGACACCGGGGAGCTGTTTTTT. It translates to CASRLAGDTGELFF.

In its sample, this clonotype was seen many times. DNA for the CDR3: TGTGCCAGCAGCCCCCCGGGACAGAGTTTTCGGTATGGCTACACCTTC. It yields the protein CASSPPGQSFRYGYTF. V and J are TRBV6-1 and TRBJ1-2; 7 nucleotides align to TRBD1. The CDR3 consists of 16 residues. Germline assignment: CDR1 MNHNS and CDR2 SASEGT. Trimming cost V 6 bases and J 5 bases; bases outside gene matches: 15.

This clonotype was counted many times. The V and J genes are TRBV11-2 and TRBJ2-3; D tentatively fits TRBD1 or TRBD2 (5 bases each). V lost 3 bases to trimming and J lost 4 bases, with 5 bases between them. This CDR3 has 12 amino acids. CDR1 is SGHAT, CDR2 FQNNGV, per germline. The DNA for the CDR3 is TGTGCCAGCAGCTTGGGGGCAGATACGCAGTATTTT. Its protein is CASSLGADTQYF.

This clonotype appeared a few times. The chain links TRBV12-3 or TRBV12-4 to TRBJ2-2; D possibly matches TRBD1 or TRBD2 (5 bases each). This CDR3 is 15 amino acids long. V lost 1 base to trimming and J lost 4 bases, with 10 bases between them. In nucleotides, the CDR3 is TGTGCCAGCAGTTTAGAGGGGACGGGCACCGGGGAGCTGTTTTTT. Translating it yields CASSLEGTGTGELFF.

This clonotype was recorded at least ten times. The chain has TRBV20-1 and TRBJ1-5; 9 bases fit TRBD1. This CDR3 is built from 14 residues. Germline CDR1 is DFQATT and CDR2 is SNEGSKA (reference sequence). Losses at the gene ends were 3 bases for V and 5 bases for J; bases not matched to a gene: 5. CDR3 protein: CSASDRGIDQPQHF. Written as DNA, the CDR3 is TGCAGTGCTAGTGACAGGGGGATCGATCAGCCCCAGCATTTT.

V and J are TRBV7-8 and TRBJ2-3, with 9 bases matching TRBD2. CDR3 length equals 15 residues. Per the germline V gene, CDR1 is SGHVS and CDR2 is FQNEAQ. V was clipped by 5 bases and J by 6 bases; unmatched bases: 9. The CDR3 here is CASSPLAGGPDTQYF. CDR3 nucleotides: TGTGCCAGCAGCCCCCTTGCGGGGGGGCCTGATACGCAGTATTTT.

This chain uses TRBV6-2 or TRBV6-3 with TRBJ2-1; D uncertain. CDR1 is MNHEY and CDR2 is SVGEGT in the germline V gene. The CDR3 runs 15 residues. V gave up 6 bases and J gave up 4 bases, with 16 bases separating them. The chain's CDR3 is CASRPRVLGYNEQFF. The CDR3 coding sequence is TGTGCCAGCAGACCAAGGGTGTTGGGGTACAATGAGCAGTTCTTC.

This clonotype was seen more than once but under ten times. V gene TRBV6-1 combines with J gene TRBJ1-2, with unresolved D. The CDR3 is 14 residues long. V was trimmed by 3 bases and J by 0 bases, leaving 8 bases between them. Germline-derived CDR1 and CDR2 are MNHNS and SASEGT. CDR3 in DNA: TGTGCCAGCAGTGAGGGCCTTTCTAACTATGGCTACACCTTC. This sequence encodes CASSEGLSNYGYTF.

DNA for the CDR3: TGTGCCAGCAGTTACTCAAACAGGGGGAACGGGGAGCTGTTTTTT. Its protein product is CASSYSNRGNGELFF. The chain carries TRBV6-5 and TRBJ2-2, with TRBD1 identical over 8 bases. In germline, CDR1 is MNHEY, CDR2 SVGAGI. J was trimmed by 7 bases and V by 0 bases; bases with no gene match: 4. The CDR3 sequence is 15 residues long.

This clonotype has a handful of counts. This chain connects TRBV6-1 to TRBJ1-5; 10 bases align to TRBD1. J was trimmed by 5 bases and V by 4 bases; bases with no gene match: 8. This CDR3 region has 16 residues. Germline CDR1 is MNHNS and CDR2 is SASEGT. CDR3 DNA: TGTGCCAGCAGTGGTATCGGGACAGGGGCCGATCAGCCCCAGCATTTT. Protein: CASSGIGTGADQPQHF.

This clonotype was picked up a small number of times. The chain carries TRBV7-2 and TRBJ2-5, with 10 bases fitting TRBD2. The CDR3 is 18 amino acids. Germline CDR1 is SGHTA and CDR2 is FQGNSA. V lost 5 bases, J lost 5 bases, and 17 bases stayed unmatched. The CDR3 DNA follows: TGTGCCAGCAGCACCCTAGAGGCGTTAGCGGGGGGCCGTGAGACCCAGTACTTC. This gives the protein CASSTLEALAGGRETQYF.

About this clonotype itself: A much larger clonotype is one base distant, so this may be a read error. The chain uses TRBV7-9 and TRBJ1-6, with 8 bases that match TRBD1. This CDR3 has 13 amino acids. From germline, CDR1 is SEHNR and CDR2 FQNEAQ (reference sequence). V gave up 8 bases and J gave up 9 bases; unmatched junction bases: 6. CDR3 nucleotide sequence: TGTGCCAGCCAGGGACAGGATAGTTCACCCCTCCACTTT. As protein: CASQGQDSSPLHF.

The table lists this clonotype with a few counts. The V call is TRBV28, the J call TRBJ2-5; the D gene is possibly TRBD1 (7 bases). The CDR3 is 16 amino acids. V lost 5 bases, J lost 2 bases, and 18 bases lay in between. Per the germline V gene, CDR1 is MDHEN and CDR2 is SYDVKM. The CDR3 here is CASSPTEGAWQETQYF. The DNA of the CDR3 is TGTGCCAGCAGTCCCACGGAGGGGGCTTGGCAAGAGACCCAGTACTTC.

This clonotype came up many times. V is TRBV28 and J is TRBJ1-6; D is unclear. The CDR3 spans 13 residues. Germline values: CDR1 MDHEN, CDR2 SYDVKM. V was pared by 1 base and J by 6 bases, with 4 bases between. The DNA of the CDR3 is TGTGCCAGCAGTTTATTTGGTAATTCACCCCTCCACTTT. Translating it yields CASSLFGNSPLHF. Using reference TRBV28 and TRBJ1-6 for the parts outside the CDR3, the full variable domain is DVKVTQSSRYLVKRTGEKVFLECVQDMDHENMFWYRQDPGLGLRLIYFSYDVKMKEKGDIPEGYSVSREKKERFSLILESASTNQTSMYLCASSLFGNSPLHFGNGTRLTVT.

This chain joins TRBV20-1 and TRBJ2-7, with TRBD1 identical over 10 bases. Looked up from germline, CDR1 is DFQATT and CDR2 is SNEGSKA (reference sequence). This CDR3 contains 16 residues. The V gene end was trimmed by 0 bases and the J gene end by 3 bases; junction bases not matched to a gene: 8. The CDR3 DNA follows: TGCAGTGCTAGAGATCCTCGGACAGGGGGACACTACGAGCAGTACTTC. As protein: CSARDPRTGGHYEQYF.

Ten or more counts support this clonotype. The chain has TRBV9 and TRBJ2-1, with TRBD1 matching 7 bases. V lost 3 bases to trimming and J lost 4 bases; unmatched junction nucleotides: 7. Per germline, CDR1 SGDLS and CDR2 YYNGEE. The CDR3 runs to 15 residues. The CDR3 nucleotides read TGTGCCAGCAGCGCTCCAGACAGGGATTACAATGAGCAGTTCTTC. It is translated as CASSAPDRDYNEQFF. Variable domain in full (rest from reference TRBV9 and TRBJ2-1): DSGVTQTPKHLITATGQRVTLRCSPRSGDLSVYWYQQSLDQGLQFLIQYYNGEERAKGNILERFSAQQFPDLHSELNLSSLELGDSALYFCASSAPDRDYNEQFFGPGTRLTVL.

The genes are TRBV20-1 and TRBJ2-7; TRBD2 matches at 8 bases. The germline CDR1 and CDR2 sequences are DFQATT and SNEGSKA (reference sequence). The CDR3 has 17 residues. The J segment lost 0 bases and the V segment lost 1 base, leaving 11 bases of the junction unmatched. The CDR3 DNA reads TGCAGTGCTAGAGTCGACATACGGGGGGGGAGCTCCTACGAGCAGTACTTC. Protein product: CSARVDIRGGSSYEQYF.

At least ten counts were recorded for this clonotype. V and J are TRBV9 and TRBJ1-1; D might be TRBD1 (5 bases). There are 13 residues in the CDR3. Germline CDR1 reads SGDLS; CDR2 reads YYNGEE. V was clipped by 0 bases and J by 10 bases, with 13 bases between them. The DNA for the CDR3 is TGTGCCAGCAGCGTAGGGCCGCCTGGGGGAGCTTTCTTT. This encodes CASSVGPPGGAFF.

This clonotype was seen repeatedly, ten times or more. J is TRBJ2-3 and V is TRBV12-3 or TRBV12-4; a possible D gene is TRBD2 (5 bases). V lost 2 bases and J 7 bases, leaving 10 bases between the germline ends. CDR3 length: 13 residues. The CDR3 nucleotides read TGTGCCAGCAGTTTACTAGCTCGATATACGCAGTATTTT. Translated: CASSLLARYTQYF.

V gene TRBV5-1 combines with J gene TRBJ1-1; 7 bases map to TRBD1. The V gene end was trimmed by 7 bases and the J gene end by 5 bases; junction bases not matched to a gene: 8. The germline V gene has CDR1 SGHRS and CDR2 YFSETQ. This CDR3 spans 13 amino acids. Here the CDR3 DNA reads TGCGCCAGCGGTCGACAGGGTACGACTGAAGCTTTCTTT. Protein product: CASGRQGTTEAFF.

This rearrangement joins TRBV28 to TRBJ1-6, with unresolved D. Germline V gives CDR1 MDHEN, CDR2 SYDVKM. V gave up 0 bases and J gave up 5 bases, with 5 bases separating them. The CDR3 is 14 residues long. CDR3 sequence reads: CASSLWGDNSPLHF. As DNA, the CDR3 is TGTGCCAGCAGTTTATGGGGTGATAATTCACCCCTCCACTTT.

This clonotype was detected a few times. Possible read error: a much larger clone is one base away. This rearrangement joins TRBV7-9 to TRBJ1-1; D might be TRBD1 (6 bases). Germline CDR1 and CDR2: SEHNR and FQNEAQ (reference sequence). The germline V and J ends were trimmed by 5 bases and 1 base, with 11 bases remaining between them. The CDR3 contains 14 residues. The CDR3 nucleotides read TGTGCCAGCAGCCTGGGACAAAGGAACACTGAAGCTTTCTTT. Translation gives CASSLGQRNTEAFF.

This clonotype occurred a few times. The CDR3 nucleotides read TGTGCCAGCAGCTTACAACCCGGGGGGGCCATATATTTT. Translated, it gives CASSLQPGGAIYF. The V and J genes are TRBV7-3 and TRBJ1-3; the D gene is possibly TRBD1 (5 bases). The CDR3 is 13 residues long. Germline CDR1 and CDR2: SGHTA and FQGTGA. Trimming left V 2 bases short and J 11 bases short, with 13 bases between.

The chain links TRBV5-6 to TRBJ1-4; D not resolved. Germline CDR1 reads SGHDT; CDR2 reads YYEEEE. The CDR3 totals 14 residues. V was shortened by 2 bases and J by 10 bases, with 15 bases between the two germline ends. CDR3 sequence: CASSFRNMRGKLFF. CDR3 coding DNA: TGTGCCAGCAGCTTCCGGAATATGAGAGGAAAACTGTTTTTT. The full variable domain, completed using reference TRBV5-6 and TRBJ1-4, is DAGVTQSPTHLIKTRGQQVTLRCSPKSGHDTVSWYQQALGQGPQFIFQYYEEEERQRGNFPDRFSGHQFPNYSSELNVNALLLGDSALYLCASSFRNMRGKLFFGSGTQLSVL.

Of note for this clonotype: This could be a read error, since a much larger clone is one nucleotide away. V gene TRBV20-1 combines with J gene TRBJ1-6; 7 nucleotides align to TRBD1. The CDR3 runs 18 residues. Germline values: CDR1 DFQATT, CDR2 SNEGSKA (reference sequence). Trimming cost V 5 bases and J 7 bases; bases outside gene matches: 20. CDR3 region: CSAEGRQGPPGVNSPLHF. DNA of the CDR3: TGCAGTGCTGAGGGCAGACAGGGACCCCCTGGGGTGAATTCACCCCTCCACTTT.

A word on this clonotype: This clone may be a read error of a much larger clone one base away. V gene TRBV6-1 combines with J gene TRBJ1-5; TRBD1 matches 7 bases. The trim removed 6 bases at V and 3 bases at J, leaving 14 bases unmatched. The CDR3 extends over 17 amino acids. Germline V gene data show CDR1 as MNHNS and CDR2 as SASEGT. CDR3 protein: CASRTHELGGYNQPQHF. CDR3 DNA sequence: TGTGCCAGCAGAACACACGAACTAGGGGGCTACAATCAGCCCCAGCATTTT.

On this clonotype itself: Germline is not matched at one junction end, which may reflect a read error. The rearrangement links TRBV30 to TRBJ2-3; the D call may be TRBD1 or TRBD2 (5 bases each). There are 14 residues in the CDR3. Germline CDR1 is GTSNPN and CDR2 is SVGIG (reference sequence). This CDR3 reads CAWSQGSSTDTQCF. The DNA for the CDR3 is TGTGCCTGGAGCCAGGGCTCTAGCACAGATACGCAGTGTTTT.